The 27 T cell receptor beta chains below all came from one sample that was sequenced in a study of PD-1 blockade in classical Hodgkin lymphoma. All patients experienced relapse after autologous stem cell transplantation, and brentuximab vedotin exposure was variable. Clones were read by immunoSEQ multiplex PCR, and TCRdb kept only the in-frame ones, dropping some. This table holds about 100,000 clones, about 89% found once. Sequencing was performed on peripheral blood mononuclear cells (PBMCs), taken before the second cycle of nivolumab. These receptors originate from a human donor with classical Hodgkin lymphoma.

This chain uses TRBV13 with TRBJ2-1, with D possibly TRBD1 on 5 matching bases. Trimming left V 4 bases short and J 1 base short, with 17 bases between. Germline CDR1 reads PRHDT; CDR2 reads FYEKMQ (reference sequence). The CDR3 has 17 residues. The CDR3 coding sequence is TGTGCCAGCAGCTCCGAAATCCAGGGAAGGTCCTACAATGAGCAGTTCTTC. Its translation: CASSSEIQGRSYNEQFF.

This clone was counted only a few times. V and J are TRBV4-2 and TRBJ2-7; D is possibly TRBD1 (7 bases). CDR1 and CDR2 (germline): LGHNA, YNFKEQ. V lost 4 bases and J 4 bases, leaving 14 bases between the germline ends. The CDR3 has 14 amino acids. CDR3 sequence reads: CASSPQGGEYEQYF. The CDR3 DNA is TGTGCCAGCAGCCCTCAGGGGGGCGAGTACGAGCAGTACTTC.

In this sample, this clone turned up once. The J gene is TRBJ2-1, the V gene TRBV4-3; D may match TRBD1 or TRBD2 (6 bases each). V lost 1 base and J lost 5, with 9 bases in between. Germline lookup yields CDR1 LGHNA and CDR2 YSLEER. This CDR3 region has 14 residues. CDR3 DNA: TGCGCCAGCAGCCAAGGGGGGGCCGACAATGAGCAGTTCTTC. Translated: CASSQGGADNEQFF.

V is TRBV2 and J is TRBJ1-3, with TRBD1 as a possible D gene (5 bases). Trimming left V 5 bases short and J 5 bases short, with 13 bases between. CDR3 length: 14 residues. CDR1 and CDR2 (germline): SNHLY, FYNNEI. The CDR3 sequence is CASSPQEPRNTIYF. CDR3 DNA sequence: TGTGCCAGCAGTCCACAGGAACCCCGAAACACCATATATTTT. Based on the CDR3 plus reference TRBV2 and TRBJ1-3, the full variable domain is EPEVTQTPSHQVTQMGQEVILRCVPISNHLYFYWYRQILGQKVEFLVSFYNNEISEKSEIFDDQFSVERPDGSNFTLKIRSTKLEDSAMYFCASSPQEPRNTIYFGEGSWLTVV.

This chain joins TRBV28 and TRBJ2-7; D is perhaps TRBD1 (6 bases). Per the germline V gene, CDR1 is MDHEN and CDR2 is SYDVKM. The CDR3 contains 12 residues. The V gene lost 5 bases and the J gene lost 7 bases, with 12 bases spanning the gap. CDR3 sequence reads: CASSRTAGEQYF. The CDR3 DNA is TGTGCCAGCAGTAGGACAGCAGGGGAGCAGTACTTC.

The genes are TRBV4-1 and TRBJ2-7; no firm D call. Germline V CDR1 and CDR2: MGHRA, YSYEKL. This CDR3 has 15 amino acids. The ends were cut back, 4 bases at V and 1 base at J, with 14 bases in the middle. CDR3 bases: TGCGCCAGCAGCCCAGAGGATTGGGGTTCCTACGAGCAGTACTTC. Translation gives CASSPEDWGSYEQYF.

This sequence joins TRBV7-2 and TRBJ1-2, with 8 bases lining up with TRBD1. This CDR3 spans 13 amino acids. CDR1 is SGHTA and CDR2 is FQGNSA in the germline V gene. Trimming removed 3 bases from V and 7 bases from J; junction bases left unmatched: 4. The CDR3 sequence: CASSFRGLGGYTF. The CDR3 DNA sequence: TGTGCCAGCAGCTTCAGGGGGCTCGGTGGCTACACCTTC.

DNA of the CDR3: TGTGCCAGCAGCTTGACAGTAGGTCCCTACGAGCAGTACTTC. It encodes CASSLTVGPYEQYF. The chain combines TRBV5-5 with TRBJ2-7, with D uncertain. Germline CDR1 reads SGHKS; CDR2 reads YYEKEE (reference sequence). V dropped 1 base and J dropped 2 bases, with 10 bases sitting between them. The CDR3 runs to 14 residues.

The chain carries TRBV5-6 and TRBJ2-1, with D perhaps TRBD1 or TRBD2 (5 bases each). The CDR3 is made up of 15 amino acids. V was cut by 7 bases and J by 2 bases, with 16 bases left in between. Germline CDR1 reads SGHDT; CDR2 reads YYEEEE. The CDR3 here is CASSRDVQAYNEQFF. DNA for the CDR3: TGTGCCAGCTCCAGGGACGTACAAGCCTACAATGAGCAGTTCTTC.

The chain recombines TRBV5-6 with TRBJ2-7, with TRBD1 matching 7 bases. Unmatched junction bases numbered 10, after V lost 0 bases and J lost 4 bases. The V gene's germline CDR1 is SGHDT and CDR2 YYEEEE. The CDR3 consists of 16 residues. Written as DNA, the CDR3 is TGTGCCAGCAGCTTGGGAGGGGGCCCTCCTCATTACGAGCAGTACTTC. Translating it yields CASSLGGGPPHYEQYF.

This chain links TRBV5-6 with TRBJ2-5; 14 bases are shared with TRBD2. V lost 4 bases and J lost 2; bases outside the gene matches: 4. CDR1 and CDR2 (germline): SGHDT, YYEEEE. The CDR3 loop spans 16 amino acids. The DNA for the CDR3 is TGTGCCAGCAGCCAGAGACTAGCGGGGGGGCAAGAGACCCAGTACTTC. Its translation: CASSQRLAGGQETQYF.

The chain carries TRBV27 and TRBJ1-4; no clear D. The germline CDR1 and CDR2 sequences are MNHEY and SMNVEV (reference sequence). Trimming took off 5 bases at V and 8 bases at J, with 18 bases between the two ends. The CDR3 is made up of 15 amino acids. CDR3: CASSPVPPGWEKLFF. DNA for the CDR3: TGTGCCAGCAGTCCCGTGCCCCCGGGTTGGGAAAAACTGTTTTTT.

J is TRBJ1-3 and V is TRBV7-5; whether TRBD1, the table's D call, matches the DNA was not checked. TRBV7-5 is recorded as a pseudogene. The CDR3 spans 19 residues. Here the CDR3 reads CARSTGQEGVSNSGNTIYF. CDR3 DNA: TGTGCCAGAAGCACCGGACAGGAAGGAGTCTCCAACTCTGGAAACACCATATATTTT.

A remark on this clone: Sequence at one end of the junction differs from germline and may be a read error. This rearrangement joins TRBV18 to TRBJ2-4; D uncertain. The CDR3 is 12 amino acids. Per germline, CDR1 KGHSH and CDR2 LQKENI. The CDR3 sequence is CASSPPKGSIHF. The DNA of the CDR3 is TGTGCCAGCTCACCACCGAAAGGGTCCATCCACTTC.

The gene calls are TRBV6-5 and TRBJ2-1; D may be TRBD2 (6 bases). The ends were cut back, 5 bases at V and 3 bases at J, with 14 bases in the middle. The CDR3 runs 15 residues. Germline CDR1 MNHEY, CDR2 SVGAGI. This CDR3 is CASSLSGSFYNEQFF. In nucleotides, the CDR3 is TGTGCCAGCAGTCTTAGCGGTTCCTTCTACAATGAGCAGTTCTTC.

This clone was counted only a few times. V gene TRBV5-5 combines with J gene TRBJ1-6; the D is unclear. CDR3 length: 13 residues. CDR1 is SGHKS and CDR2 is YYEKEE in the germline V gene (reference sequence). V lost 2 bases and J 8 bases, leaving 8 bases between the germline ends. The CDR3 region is CASSFLRDSPLHF. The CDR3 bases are TGTGCCAGCAGCTTCCTAAGAGATTCACCCCTCCACTTT.

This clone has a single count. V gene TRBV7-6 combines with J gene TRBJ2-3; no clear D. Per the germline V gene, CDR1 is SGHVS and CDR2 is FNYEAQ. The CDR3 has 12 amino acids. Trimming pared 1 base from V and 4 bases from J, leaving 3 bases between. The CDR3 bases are TGTGCCAGCAGCTTAGAGGCAGATACGCAGTATTTT. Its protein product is CASSLEADTQYF.

The CDR3 DNA sequence: TGTGCCAGCAGCTTAAATGGAGACAGGGGGTACTATGGCTACACCTTC. Its translation: CASSLNGDRGYYGYTF. The chain employs TRBV11-2 and TRBJ1-2; the match to TRBD1 covers 9 bases. This CDR3 has 16 residues. The J segment lost 3 bases and the V segment lost 2 bases, leaving 7 bases of the junction unmatched. Germline V CDR1 and CDR2: SGHAT, FQNNGV.

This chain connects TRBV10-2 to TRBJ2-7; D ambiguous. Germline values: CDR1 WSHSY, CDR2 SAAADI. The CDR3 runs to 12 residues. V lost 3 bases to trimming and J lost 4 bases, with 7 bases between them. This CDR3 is CASSDSMYEQYF. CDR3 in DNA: TGCGCCAGCAGTGACTCCATGTACGAGCAGTACTTC.

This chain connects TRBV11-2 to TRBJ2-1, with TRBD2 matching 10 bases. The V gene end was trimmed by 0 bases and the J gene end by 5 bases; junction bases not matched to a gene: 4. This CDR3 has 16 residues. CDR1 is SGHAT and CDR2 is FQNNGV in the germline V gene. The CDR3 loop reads CASSLDSSGGHNEQFF. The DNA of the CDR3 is TGTGCCAGCAGCTTAGATTCTAGCGGGGGTCACAATGAGCAGTTCTTC. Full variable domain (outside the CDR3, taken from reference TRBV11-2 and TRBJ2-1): EAGVAQSPRYKIIEKRQSVAFWCNPISGHATLYWYQQILGQGPKLLIQFQNNGVVDDSQLPKDRFSAERLKGVDSTLKIQPAKLEDSAVYLCASSLDSSGGHNEQFFGPGTRLTVL.

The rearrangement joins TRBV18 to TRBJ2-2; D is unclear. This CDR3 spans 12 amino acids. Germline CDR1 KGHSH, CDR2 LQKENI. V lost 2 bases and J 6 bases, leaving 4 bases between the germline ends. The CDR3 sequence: CASSPEAGELFF. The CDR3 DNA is TGTGCCAGCTCACCAGAAGCCGGGGAGCTGTTTTTT. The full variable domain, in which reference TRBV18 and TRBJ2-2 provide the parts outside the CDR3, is NAGVMQNPRHLVRRRGQEARLRCSPMKGHSHVYWYRQLPEEGLKFMVYLQKENIIDESGMPKERFSAEFPKEGPSILRIQQVVRGDSAAYFCASSPEAGELFFGEGSRLTVL.

The CDR3 nucleotides read TGTGCCAGCAGCGCCGGACAGCCCAGGTTGGGTACGCAGTATTTT. Its translation: CASSAGQPRLGTQYF. The chain carries TRBV5-6 and TRBJ2-3, with D possibly matching TRBD1 (6 bases). The germline gives CDR1 SGHDT, CDR2 YYEEEE. The CDR3 runs 15 residues. V was clipped by 4 bases and J by 8 bases, with 20 bases between them.

This CDR3 reads CASSLNSVYEQYF. CDR3 sequence (DNA): TGTGCCAGCAGCTTAAATTCTGTCTACGAGCAGTACTTC. The rearrangement links TRBV11-2 to TRBJ2-7; D gene ambiguous. Germline CDR1 and CDR2: SGHAT and FQNNGV. The CDR3 loop spans 13 amino acids. Deletions cut 2 bases from V and 3 bases from J, with 8 bases between.

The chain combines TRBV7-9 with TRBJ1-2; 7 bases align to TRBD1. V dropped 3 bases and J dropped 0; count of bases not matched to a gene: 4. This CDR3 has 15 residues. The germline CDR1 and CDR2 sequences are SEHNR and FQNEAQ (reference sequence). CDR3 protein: CASSLGTGANYGYTF. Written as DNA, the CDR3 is TGTGCCAGCAGCTTGGGCACAGGGGCTAACTATGGCTACACCTTC.

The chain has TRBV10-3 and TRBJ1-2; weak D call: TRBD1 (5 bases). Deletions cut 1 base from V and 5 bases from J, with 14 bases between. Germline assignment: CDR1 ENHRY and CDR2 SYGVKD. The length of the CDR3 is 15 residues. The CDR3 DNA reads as TGTGCCATCAGTGAGTTAGCAGGGAGGGAGTATGGCTACACCTTC. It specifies CAISELAGREYGYTF.

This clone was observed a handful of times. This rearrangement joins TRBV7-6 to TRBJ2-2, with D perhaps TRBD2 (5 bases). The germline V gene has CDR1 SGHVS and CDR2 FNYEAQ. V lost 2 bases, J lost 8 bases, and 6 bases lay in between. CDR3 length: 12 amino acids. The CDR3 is CASSLREGELFF. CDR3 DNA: TGTGCCAGCAGCTTAAGGGAGGGGGAGCTGTTTTTT.

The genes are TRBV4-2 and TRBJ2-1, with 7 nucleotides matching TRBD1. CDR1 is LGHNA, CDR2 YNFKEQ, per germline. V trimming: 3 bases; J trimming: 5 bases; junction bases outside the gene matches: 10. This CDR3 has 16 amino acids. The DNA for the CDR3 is TGTGCCAGCAGCCACCCCGAGGGGGCCCTAAACAATGAGCAGTTCTTC. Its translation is CASSHPEGALNNEQFF.